This T cell receptor (beta chain) was sequenced in a study of T cell changes during pregnancy in multiple sclerosis. Using immunoSEQ multiplex PCR, the repertoire was profiled, and TCRdb retains in-frame clones only, with some absent. This table holds tens of thousands of clones, approximately 85% found once. V was trimmed by 5 bases and J by 5 bases, leaving 15 bases between them. CDR3 length equals 14 residues. Germline V gene data show CDR1 as SGHTA and CDR2 as FQGNSA. Sequencing was performed on CD4+ T cells from peripheral blood mononuclear cells, taken before pregnancy. The receptor comes from a female donor with multiple sclerosis, enrolled in a pregnancy study. This chain uses TRBV7-2 with TRBJ1-2; maybe TRBD1 (5 bases). CDR3 in amino acids: CASSLPHRGYGYTF. The CDR3 DNA reads as TGTGCCAGCAGCCTCCCTCATAGGGGATATGGCTACACCTTC.